This TCR beta chain derives from a study of metastatic and nonmetastatic thyroid tumors. Overall study: Repertoires of blood and of tissue (tumor or nodule) from malignant and benign thyroid patients were compared.

Study-wide findings and caveats: Versus benign nodules, malignant thyroid tumors reportedly had significantly higher TCR beta diversity, in blood and tumor.

All patients were treatment-naive before thyroid surgery. Per the study methods: A classifier for distant metastasis in papillary thyroid cancer was constructed using CDR3 differences observed across clinicopathological groups. TCRdb reanalyzed the PCR reads via MiXCR. These V and J calls originate from TCRdb's pipeline instead of the authors' own analysis. The data hold 75,000 to 95,000 clones, with roughly 13% observed a single time. The CDR3 loop spans 18 amino acids. Germline lookup yields CDR1 SGHAT and CDR2 FQNNGV. With regard to this clone: Its target is not known. The junction differs from germline at one of its ends, possibly a read error.

The J gene is TRBJ2-7, the V gene TRBV11-2, with D perhaps given as TRBD1 or TRBD2 (6 bases each). This sequence was found in a female donor with papillary thyroid cancer or a benign thyroid nodule (not recorded which). Some clones in this sample may be carry-over from other donors' samples. Sequences were obtained from blood. The CDR3 protein is CASVNPEKGGRIAYDQYF. CDR3 in DNA: TGTGCCAGCGTAAACCCGGAGAAGGGGGGCAGGATCGCCTACGACCAGTACTTC.